Presented here are 17 T cell receptor beta chains from one specimen sequenced in a study of blood T cells in healthy people across ages. For the second PCR, which ran for roughly 6 to 11 cycles, a sample-barcoded 5' primer and a J-beta primer mix were used. MiXCR was run by TCRdb on the 5' RACE reads, yielding one entry per CDR3 protein. The data contain approximately 940,000 distinct CDR3 sequences, roughly 43% of them seen just once; the ten biggest clones take up over 10%. Sequencing was performed on blood. These receptors were obtained from a man younger than 45 in good health.

This chain joins TRBV7-2 and TRBJ2-7; D unclear. The V gene's germline CDR1 is SGHTA and CDR2 FQGNSA. Between the trimmed V and J ends, which lost 1 base and 5 bases, there was a span of 12 bases. This CDR3 comprises 14 residues. The CDR3 is CASSLVRQSHEQYF. Here the CDR3 DNA reads TGTGCCAGCAGCTTAGTTCGGCAATCCCACGAGCAGTACTTC.

This clonotype came up once. A much more abundant neighbour one base away suggests this may be a read error. This sequence joins TRBV7-9 and TRBJ2-3; D gene ambiguous. Germline V CDR1 and CDR2: SEHNR, FQNEAQ (reference sequence). This CDR3 is 14 amino acids long. The CDR3 region is CASSLIASTDTRYF. CDR3 sequence (DNA): TGTGCCAGCAGCTTAATTGCGAGCACAGATACGCGGTATTTT. The full variable domain, completed using reference TRBV7-9 and TRBJ2-3, is DTGVSQNPRHKITKRGQNVTFRCDPISEHNRLYWYRQTLGQGPEFLTYFQNEAQLEKSRLLSDRFSAERPKGSFSTLEIQRTEQGDSAMYLCASSLIASTDTRYFGPGTRLTVL.

This clonotype was seen only a few times. A clone one base away is much larger, so this may be a read error. The CDR3 nucleotides read TGCAGTGCTAGCCCCAGTCCTACTTACAATGAGCAGTTCTTC. Translation gives CSASPSPTYNEQFF. The chain combines TRBV20-1 with TRBJ2-1; D unresolved. Between the trimmed V and J ends, which lost 3 bases and 4 bases, there was a span of 13 bases. The CDR3 has 14 amino acids. Germline V CDR1 and CDR2: DFQATT, SNEGSKA (reference sequence).

This clonotype was observed many times. The chain couples TRBV5-1 to TRBJ2-7; 10 bases map to TRBD1. The CDR3 contains 15 residues. Germline V gene sequence: CDR1 SGHRS, CDR2 YFSETQ. Germline trimming cut 4 bases from V and 2 bases from J; bases unmatched to any gene: 6. CDR3 in DNA: TGCGCCAGCAGCCCACGGGACAGGGGTCCCTACGAGCAGTACTTC. Residues: CASSPRDRGPYEQYF.

This clonotype was observed at least ten times. V usage is TRBV20-1 and J usage is TRBJ1-5; D is possibly TRBD1 (6 bases). The V gene lost 0 bases and the J gene lost 3 bases, with 12 bases spanning the gap. Germline V gives CDR1 DFQATT, CDR2 SNEGSKA (reference sequence). CDR3 length: 15 residues. The CDR3 nucleotides are TGCAGTGCTAGAGATCTCAGACAGGACAATCAGCCCCAGCATTTT. Amino acid sequence: CSARDLRQDNQPQHF.

This CDR3 reads CASSPGGSNEQFF. For the CDR3, the DNA is TGTGCCAGCTCACCGGGGGGGTCCAATGAGCAGTTCTTC. The V call is TRBV18, the J call TRBJ2-1; 7 bases agree with TRBD2. Germline V lookup: CDR1 KGHSH, CDR2 LQKENI. This CDR3 has 13 residues. V was pared by 3 bases and J by 6 bases, with 2 bases of the junction left unmatched.

The chain carries TRBV7-9 and TRBJ1-2; weak D call: TRBD1 (5 bases). This CDR3 is 12 amino acids long. With 5 bases removed from V and 6 bases from J, the gap between germline ends came to 10 bases. Germline V gene data show CDR1 as SEHNR and CDR2 as FQNEAQ (reference sequence). The CDR3 region has the DNA TGTGCCAGCAGCCTTGGGACGGATGGCTACACCTTC. Translated, it gives CASSLGTDGYTF.

The chain has TRBV10-3 and TRBJ2-4; D ambiguous. This CDR3 region has 15 residues. Germline V lookup: CDR1 ENHRY, CDR2 SYGVKD. Trimming took off 7 bases at V and 0 bases at J, with 13 bases between the two ends. The chain's CDR3 is CAIMSDGLAKNIQYF. The CDR3 nucleotides are TGTGCCATCATGTCGGACGGATTAGCCAAAAACATTCAGTACTTC.

The V gene is TRBV20-1, the J gene TRBJ2-3, with a tentative D call TRBD1 (6 bases). The CDR3 is made up of 13 amino acids. V gave up 3 bases and J gave up 3 bases, with 10 bases separating them. CDR1 and CDR2 from the germline V gene are DFQATT and SNEGSKA (reference sequence). CDR3 DNA sequence: TGCAGTGCTAGCAGGACAGCTACAGATACGCAGTATTTT. Amino acids: CSASRTATDTQYF.

This clonotype was observed a single time. This chain joins TRBV6-6 and TRBJ1-2; 9 nucleotides agree with TRBD1. V lost 5 bases to trimming and J lost 1 base; unmatched junction nucleotides: 5. This CDR3 comprises 15 residues. The V gene's germline CDR1 is MNHNY and CDR2 SVGAGI (reference sequence). CDR3 in amino acids: CASSGTGKGNYGYTF. CDR3 bases: TGTGCCAGCAGTGGGACAGGGAAGGGTAACTATGGCTACACCTTC.

The CDR3: CASSYAGGGSYEQYF. The DNA of the CDR3 is TGTGCCAGCAGTTACGCCGGGGGCGGCTCCTACGAGCAGTACTTC. The V call is TRBV6-5, the J call TRBJ2-7, with D possibly being TRBD1 or TRBD2 (6 bases each). The CDR3 has 15 residues. V lost 2 bases and J 0 bases, leaving 11 bases between the germline ends. CDR1 and CDR2 from the germline V gene are MNHEY and SVGAGI.

The gene calls are TRBV20-1 and TRBJ1-1; D is perhaps TRBD1 (5 bases). The CDR3 sequence is 14 residues long. Germline CDR1 and CDR2: DFQATT and SNEGSKA (reference sequence). Trimming took off 0 bases at V and 5 bases at J, with 13 bases between the two ends. CDR3 protein: CSARDWQGGTEAFF. CDR3 coding DNA: TGCAGTGCTAGAGATTGGCAGGGAGGGACTGAAGCTTTCTTT.

The rearrangement joins TRBV29-1 to TRBJ2-7; D gene unclear. The end of the DNA is better explained by TRBJ2-5, so the J call may be wrong. Germline CDR1 and CDR2: SQVTM and ANQGSEA. This CDR3 region has 14 residues. The CDR3 DNA sequence: TGCAGCGTTATAGGAGAGGCTTCGCCGGAGACCCAGTACTTC. It specifies CSVIGEASPETQYF.

The rearrangement links TRBV12-3 or TRBV12-4 to TRBJ1-5, with 9 bases aligning to TRBD1. CDR3 length equals 16 residues. V shed 6 bases and J 7 bases; nucleotides not matched to a gene: 13. DNA for the CDR3: TGTGCCAGCAGCTCAGGGACAGGGTCACAATCCCAGCCCCAGCATTTT. Its translation: CASSSGTGSQSQPQHF.

The chain links TRBV6-2 or TRBV6-3 to TRBJ2-1; D is possibly TRBD2 (7 bases). This CDR3 comprises 14 residues. Trimming removed 10 bases at V and 2 bases at J, with 15 bases between. From germline, CDR1 is MNHEY and CDR2 SVGEGT. The CDR3 region is CAIKGEGTYNEQFF. The DNA of the CDR3 is TGTGCCATCAAGGGGGAGGGGACCTACAATGAGCAGTTCTTC.

The chain carries TRBV15 and TRBJ1-2; 7 bases match TRBD1. V was clipped by 0 bases and J by 7 bases; unmatched bases: 5. This CDR3 has 14 residues. CDR1 and CDR2 (germline): LNHNV, YYDKDF (reference sequence). CDR3 sequence: CATSRDPGGSGYTF. Written as DNA, the CDR3 is TGTGCCACCAGCAGAGATCCAGGGGGATCTGGCTACACCTTC.

This clonotype came up many times. The J gene is TRBJ2-3, the V gene TRBV5-1, with 9 positions matching TRBD2. V shed 7 bases and J 6 bases; nucleotides not matched to a gene: 9. The CDR3 covers 14 residues. The germline gives CDR1 SGHRS, CDR2 YFSETQ. The CDR3 here is CASAGTSSGDTQYF. Written as DNA, the CDR3 is TGCGCCAGCGCCGGGACTAGCTCCGGGGATACGCAGTATTTT.